This TCR beta chain was identified during a study of T cell changes during pregnancy in multiple sclerosis. Here immunoSEQ multiplex PCR was the method, and the copy in TCRdb shows in-frame clones only, minus some. The sample records tens of thousands of clones, about 90% being singletons. This CDR3 comprises 16 residues. The V gene lost 0 bases and the J gene lost 2 bases, with 12 bases spanning the gap. Germline values: CDR1 SEHNR, CDR2 FQNEAQ (reference sequence). The rearrangement joins TRBV7-9 to TRBJ2-3, with a weak D call TRBD2 (6 bases). The source was PBMCs, collected in the first trimester of pregnancy. The receptor comes from a female donor in good health, serving as a control in a pregnancy study. Some clones in this sample may be carry-over from other donors' samples. CDR3 loop: CASSLAGGRNTDTQYF. The CDR3 DNA reads as TGTGCCAGCAGCTTAGCGGGGGGAAGAAACACAGATACGCAGTATTTT.